Listed below are T cell receptor beta chains from one sample, sequenced in a study of T cells in tuberculosis. Method: immunoSEQ multiplex PCR; TCRdb's copy keeps in-frame clones and lacks some. Here the sample spans around 39,000 clones, 93% being singletons. The source material was PBMCs. These TCRs come from a donor aged 10-29 years with latent tuberculosis or without tuberculosis infection. CDR3s include the opening cysteine and the closing phenylalanine or tryptophan. D genes are given only for firm matches. Where a row states a size, it is once, few, many or the class of an expanded clone; other rows omit it.

V	J	size	D	length	CDR3	DNA
TRBV2	TRBJ1-3	NA	NA	14	CASSGPGEGNTIYF	TGTGCCAGCAGTGGACCGGGGGAGGGAAACACCATATATTTT
TRBV2	TRBJ2-3	NA	NA	13	CASSLPGTDTQYF	TGTGCCAGCAGCCTACCGGGAACAGATACGCAGTATTTT
TRBV5-4	TRBJ1-2	NA	TRBD1	13	CASSLGQGDGYTF	TGTGCCAGCAGCTTGGGACAGGGGGATGGCTACACCTTC
TRBV6-5	TRBJ2-6	NA	TRBD1	15	CASSYGDRDANVLTF	TGTGCCAGCAGTTACGGGGACAGGGATGCCAACGTCCTGACTTTC
TRBV9	TRBJ2-3	NA	TRBD2	15	CASSVNRGGTDTQYF	TGTGCCAGCAGCGTTAATCGGGGGGGGACAGATACGCAGTATTTT
TRBV6-6	TRBJ1-2	NA	TRBD1	15	CASSRDRWKLYGYTF	TGTGCCAGCAGCCGGGACAGATGGAAGCTCTATGGCTACACCTTC
TRBV11-2	TRBJ1-2	few	TRBD1	14	CASSSLTGSYGYTF	TGTGCCAGCAGTTCCCTGACAGGGTCCTATGGCTACACCTTC
TRBV11-2	TRBJ2-7	NA	TRBD1	16	CASSSTNRGLPYEQYF	TGTGCCAGCAGCTCGACCAACAGGGGGCTTCCGTACGAGCAGTACTTC
TRBV25-1	TRBJ1-2	NA	NA	10	CASSLYGYTF	TGTGCCAGCAGCCTATATGGCTACACCTTC
TRBV5-1	TRBJ2-7	NA	NA	14	CASSLPPSDNEQYF	TGCGCCAGCAGCTTGCCTCCCTCAGATAACGAGCAGTACTTC
TRBV5-1	TRBJ2-7	NA	TRBD2	16	CASSLTSGGAKDEQYF	TGCGCCAGCAGCTTGACTAGCGGGGGGGCCAAGGACGAGCAGTACTTC
TRBV5-1	TRBJ2-1	NA	TRBD1	15	CASSHRDRGLNEQFF	TGCGCCAGCAGCCACCGGGACAGGGGGCTCAATGAGCAGTTCTTC
TRBV2	TRBJ1-2	NA	NA	15	CASSETQGANYGYTF	TGTGCCAGCAGTGAAACCCAGGGCGCTAACTATGGCTACACCTTC
TRBV18	TRBJ2-5	NA	TRBD1	14	CASSANRGQETQYF	TGTGCCAGCTCGGCAAACAGGGGGCAAGAGACCCAGTACTTC
TRBV7-3	TRBJ2-7	NA	NA	13	CASSLSGGAEQYF	TGTGCCAGCAGCTTATCCGGAGGGGCCGAGCAGTACTTC
TRBV4-1	TRBJ1-2	NA	TRBD1	15	CASSRRQGAGYGYTF	TGCGCCAGCAGCCGACGACAGGGGGCGGGTTATGGCTACACCTTC
TRBV19	TRBJ1-4	NA	NA	16	CATKNERGATNEKLFF	TGTGCCACCAAAAACGAGCGGGGTGCAACTAATGAAAAACTGTTTTTT
TRBV29-1	TRBJ2-1	NA	NA	16	CSVESFDRASYNEQFF	TGCAGCGTTGAATCTTTTGACAGAGCTTCGTACAATGAGCAGTTCTTC
TRBV10-3	TRBJ2-1	NA	TRBD2	14	CAIALAGGRNEQFF	TGTGCCATTGCACTAGCGGGGGGCAGGAATGAGCAGTTCTTC
TRBV11-2	TRBJ1-3	NA	NA	14	CASSLHNTGNTIYF	TGTGCCAGCAGCCTCCACAACACTGGAAACACCATATATTTT
TRBV25-1	TRBJ2-1	NA	NA	13	CASSDSLGDEQFF	TGTGCCAGCAGTGATTCTTTAGGGGATGAGCAGTTCTTC
TRBV7-9	TRBJ2-7	NA	NA	13	CASSSSGLGEQYF	TGTGCCAGCAGCTCGTCAGGGCTGGGCGAGCAGTACTTC
TRBV6-1	TRBJ2-3	NA	TRBD1	14	CASSPGQATDTQYF	TGTGCCAGCAGCCCCGGACAGGCAACAGATACGCAGTATTTT
TRBV6-7	TRBJ2-2	once	TRBD1	20	CASSYSFPGQGALDTGELFF	TGTGCCAGCAGTTACTCGTTTCCGGGACAGGGGGCGTTGGACACCGGGGAGCTGTTTTTT
TRBV10-3	TRBJ1-3	once	NA	17	CAISESFGSVSGNTIYF	TGTGCCATCAGTGAGTCTTTTGGCAGCGTCTCTGGAAACACCATATATTTT
TRBV12-5	TRBJ2-2	NA	NA	13	CASGDSNTGELFF	TGTGCTAGTGGTGACTCGAACACCGGGGAGCTGTTTTTT
TRBV7-9	TRBJ1-2	NA	NA	14	CASSLVGGRNGYTF	TGTGCCAGCAGCTTGGTTGGAGGGAGGAACGGCTACACCTTC
TRBV6-5	TRBJ2-7	NA	NA	13	CASSKAGFYEQYF	TGTGCCAGCAGTAAGGCGGGGTTCTACGAGCAGTACTTC
TRBV4-1	TRBJ1-3	NA	NA	16	CASSHPRRGFGNTIYF	TGCGCCAGCAGCCATCCCCGACGGGGGTTTGGAAACACCATATATTTT
TRBV4-3	TRBJ1-4	NA	NA	16	CASSHSFAGTNEKLFF	TGCGCCAGCAGCCACTCTTTTGCGGGGACTAATGAAAAACTGTTTTTT
TRBV28	TRBJ1-2	NA	TRBD1	14	CASLTGDRVHGYTF	TGTGCCAGCCTCACGGGGGACAGGGTTCATGGCTACACCTTC
TRBV10-3	TRBJ1-3	NA	NA	14	CAISDPPGVNTIYF	TGTGCCATCAGTGATCCCCCAGGGGTAAACACCATATATTTT
TRBV6-1	TRBJ2-5	NA	TRBD1	17	CASSVGVGQVPQETQYF	TGTGCCAGCAGTGTCGGAGTGGGACAGGTACCCCAAGAGACCCAGTACTTC
TRBV5-1	TRBJ1-2	NA	TRBD1	18	CASSLVAQQGRLNYGYTF	TGCGCCAGCAGCTTGGTGGCTCAACAGGGGCGCCTTAACTATGGCTACACCTTC
TRBV5-1	TRBJ2-3	NA	NA	15	CASLRGTTSTDTQYF	TGCGCCAGCCTGCGAGGGACAACAAGCACAGATACGCAGTATTTT
TRBV5-1	TRBJ2-6	NA	NA	15	CASSSSSSGANVLTF	TGCGCCAGCAGCTCGAGTAGCTCTGGGGCCAACGTCCTGACTTTC
TRBV19	TRBJ2-3	NA	TRBD2	13	CASSKLAGGPPYF	TGTGCCAGTAGTAAGCTAGCGGGGGGCCCCCCGTATTTT
TRBV4-1	TRBJ2-1	NA	TRBD1	14	CASSQVGTGRGQFF	TGCGCCAGCAGCCAAGTCGGGACAGGGAGGGGGCAGTTCTTC
TRBV5-8	TRBJ1-5	NA	NA	16	CASSPALGGSNQPQHF	TGTGCCAGCAGCCCCGCTTTAGGCGGTAGCAATCAGCCCCAGCATTTT
TRBV7-9	TRBJ2-7	once	TRBD1	16	CASSLNRDRASYEQYF	TGTGCCAGCAGCCTAAACCGGGACAGAGCCTCCTACGAGCAGTACTTC
TRBV5-5	TRBJ1-3	NA	NA	14	CASHSGPSGNTIYF	TGTGCCAGCCACTCAGGTCCCTCTGGAAACACCATATATTTT
TRBV9	TRBJ1-2	NA	NA	16	CASSPLMIGATEGYTF	TGTGCCAGCAGCCCCCTGATGATAGGGGCCACGGAAGGCTACACCTTC
TRBV9	TRBJ2-7	NA	TRBD2	17	CASSVGASGGTPYEQYF	TGTGCCAGCAGCGTAGGGGCTAGCGGGGGTACTCCCTACGAGCAGTACTTC
TRBV19	TRBJ2-7	NA	NA	13	CASSIDWRNEQYF	TGTGCCAGTAGTATCGACTGGCGTAACGAGCAGTACTTC
TRBV14	TRBJ1-5	NA	TRBD1	18	CASSRIPTGGRSNQPQHF	TGTGCCAGCAGCCGCATACCCACAGGGGGCAGGAGCAATCAGCCCCAGCATTTT
TRBV4-1	TRBJ2-2	NA	TRBD1	15	CASSPRDRVSGELFF	TGCGCCAGCAGTCCTCGGGACAGGGTATCCGGGGAGCTGTTTTTT
TRBV27	TRBJ1-2	NA	TRBD1	15	CASSSPGQGYYGYTF	TGTGCCAGCAGTTCCCCGGGACAGGGGTACTATGGCTACACCTTC
TRBV30	TRBJ2-3	NA	NA	14	CAWTPGREADTQYF	TGTGCCTGGACTCCCGGCAGGGAGGCAGATACGCAGTATTTT
TRBV29-1	TRBJ1-1	NA	NA	14	CSVGAGQMNTEAFF	TGCAGCGTTGGGGCCGGACAGATGAACACTGAAGCTTTCTTT
TRBV25-1	TRBJ2-3	NA	NA	16	CASSDFGHTTTDTQYF	TGTGCCAGCAGTGACTTCGGTCATACGACTACAGATACGCAGTATTTT
TRBV5-1	TRBJ2-7	NA	NA	13	CASRLREGYEQYF	TGCGCCAGCAGGCTCCGGGAAGGGTACGAGCAGTACTTC
TRBV10-1	TRBJ2-3	NA	NA	12	CARDYSTDTQYF	TGCGCCAGAGACTACAGCACAGATACGCAGTATTTT
TRBV29-1	TRBJ2-3	NA	TRBD1	14	CSVDPQGSADTQYF	TGCAGCGTTGATCCACAGGGGTCTGCAGATACGCAGTATTTT
TRBV9	TRBJ1-2	NA	NA	12	CASSVSHYGYTF	TGTGCCAGCAGCGTAAGCCACTATGGCTACACCTTC